Given below is one T cell receptor beta chain in context. The authors' processing: Reference gene primer amplification in the assay estimated nucleated cell counts. This table comes from immunoSEQ multiplex PCR, and its TCRdb copy is limited to in-frame clones, with some not included. The V and J calls and clone size are taken from that table; D and trimming were inferred from the DNA. The data contain under 250,000 clones, roughly four fifths of them singletons. The sample is drawn from a study of blood T cell repertoires in COVID-19. Turning to the study itself: Samples taken during acute and convalescent COVID-19 were collected in the United States, Italy and Spain. T cells, B-cell-depleted T cells, or PBMCs provided the cDNA or gDNA that served as material.

V lost 7 bases to trimming and J lost 2 bases, with 14 bases between them. In germline, CDR1 is MNHEY, CDR2 SVGAGI. The CDR3 length is 15 residues. Material: peripheral blood. The gene calls are TRBV6-5 and TRBJ2-2, with a tentative D call TRBD2 (6 bases). The sequence derives from a woman in her 40s with active or convalescent COVID-19. For the CDR3, the DNA is TGTGCCAGCAAAGTGATGCGGGGTAACACCGGGGAGCTGTTTTTT. Translating gives CASKVMRGNTGELFF.